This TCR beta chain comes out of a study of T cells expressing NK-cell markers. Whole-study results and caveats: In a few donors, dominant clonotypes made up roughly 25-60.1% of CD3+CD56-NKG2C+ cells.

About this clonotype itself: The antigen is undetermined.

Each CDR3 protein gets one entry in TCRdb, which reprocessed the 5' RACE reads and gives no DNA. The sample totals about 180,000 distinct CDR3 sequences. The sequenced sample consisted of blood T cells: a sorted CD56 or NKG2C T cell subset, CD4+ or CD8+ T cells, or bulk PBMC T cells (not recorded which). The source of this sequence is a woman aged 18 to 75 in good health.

The CDR3 sequence: CASSLERERSPLHF. This sequence joins TRBV11-2 and TRBJ1-6. Looked up from germline, CDR1 is SGHAT and CDR2 is FQNNGV. The CDR3 contains 14 residues.